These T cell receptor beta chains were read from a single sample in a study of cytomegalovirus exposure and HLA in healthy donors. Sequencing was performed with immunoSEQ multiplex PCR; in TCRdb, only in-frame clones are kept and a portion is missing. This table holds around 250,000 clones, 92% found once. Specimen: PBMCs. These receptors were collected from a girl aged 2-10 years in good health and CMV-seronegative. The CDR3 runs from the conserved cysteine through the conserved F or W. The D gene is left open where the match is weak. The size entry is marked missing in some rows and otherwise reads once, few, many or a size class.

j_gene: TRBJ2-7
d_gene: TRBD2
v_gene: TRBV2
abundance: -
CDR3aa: CASREAAGARYEQYF
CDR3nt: TGTGCCAGCAGGGAGGCAGCGGGGGCGCGATACGAGCAGTACTTC

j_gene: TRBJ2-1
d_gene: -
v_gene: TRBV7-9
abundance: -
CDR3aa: CASSLEGRGRLLNEQFF
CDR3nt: TGTGCCAGCAGCTTAGAAGGGCGGGGAAGGCTGCTCAACGAGCAGTTCTTC

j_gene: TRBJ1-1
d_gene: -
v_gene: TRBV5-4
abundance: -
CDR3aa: CASSYTGSEAFF
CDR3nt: TGTGCCAGCAGCTATACAGGGTCTGAAGCTTTCTTT

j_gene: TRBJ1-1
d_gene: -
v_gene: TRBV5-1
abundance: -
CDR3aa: CASSLSGPDTEAFF
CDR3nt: TGCGCCAGCAGCTTATCTGGGCCGGACACTGAAGCTTTCTTT

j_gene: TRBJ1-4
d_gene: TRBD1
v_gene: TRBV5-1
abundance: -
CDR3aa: CASSLGAGGEKLFF
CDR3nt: TGCGCCAGCAGCTTGGGCGCAGGGGGTGAAAAACTGTTTTTT

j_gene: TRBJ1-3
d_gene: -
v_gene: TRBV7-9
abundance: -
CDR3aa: CASSSNSLYF
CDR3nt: TGTGCCAGCAGCTCAAACTCTCTATATTTT

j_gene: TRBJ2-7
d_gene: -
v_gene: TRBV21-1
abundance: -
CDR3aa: CASSKVGGLPLYF
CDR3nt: TGTGCCAGCAGCAAAGTGGGAGGACTTCCATTGTACTTC

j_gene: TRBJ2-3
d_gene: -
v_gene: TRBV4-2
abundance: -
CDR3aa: CASSQEGEGADTQYF
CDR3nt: TGTGCCAGCAGCCAAGAAGGGGAAGGGGCGGATACGCAGTATTTT

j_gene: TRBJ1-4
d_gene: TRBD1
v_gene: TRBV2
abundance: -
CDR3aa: CASRLQGAATNEKLFF
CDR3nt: TGTGCCAGCAGGTTACAGGGGGCAGCAACTAATGAAAAACTGTTTTTT

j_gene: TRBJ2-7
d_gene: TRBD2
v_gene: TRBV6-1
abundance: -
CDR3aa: CASSSGRPYEQYF
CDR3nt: TGTGCCAGCAGTTCCGGGAGGCCCTACGAGCAGTACTTC

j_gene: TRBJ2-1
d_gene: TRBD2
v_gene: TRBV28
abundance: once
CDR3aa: CASSSSGGGQFF
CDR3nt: TGTGCCAGCAGTTCTAGCGGGGGCGGGCAGTTCTTC

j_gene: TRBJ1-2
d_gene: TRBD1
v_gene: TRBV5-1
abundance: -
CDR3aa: CASSPLRQGSNYGYTF
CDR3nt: TGCGCCAGCAGCCCCTTGAGACAGGGATCTAACTATGGCTACACCTTC

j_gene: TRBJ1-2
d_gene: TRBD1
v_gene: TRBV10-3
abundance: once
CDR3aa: CAISDSGQGNYGYTF
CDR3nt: TGTGCCATCAGTGATAGTGGACAGGGTAACTATGGCTACACCTTC

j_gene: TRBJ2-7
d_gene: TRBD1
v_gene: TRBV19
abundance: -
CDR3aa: CASSITTGPYEQYF
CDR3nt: TGTGCCAGTAGTATCACGACAGGGCCGTACGAGCAGTACTTC

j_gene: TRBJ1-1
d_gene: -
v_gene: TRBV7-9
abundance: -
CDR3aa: CASSSTSGTEAFF
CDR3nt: TGTGCCAGCAGCTCGACATCGGGGACTGAAGCTTTCTTT

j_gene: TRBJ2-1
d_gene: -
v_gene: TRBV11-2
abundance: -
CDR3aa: CASSLVLVGGDNEQFF
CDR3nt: TGTGCCAGCAGCTTAGTTCTGGTAGGAGGTGACAATGAGCAGTTCTTC

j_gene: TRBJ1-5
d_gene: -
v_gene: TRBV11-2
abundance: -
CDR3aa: CASSPGEDGNQPQHF
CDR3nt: TGTGCCAGCAGCCCTGGAGAGGATGGAAATCAGCCCCAGCATTTT

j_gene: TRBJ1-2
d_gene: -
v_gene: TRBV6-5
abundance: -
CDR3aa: CASSLQTGNYGYTF
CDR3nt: TGTGCCAGCAGCCTACAAACAGGGAACTATGGCTACACCTTC

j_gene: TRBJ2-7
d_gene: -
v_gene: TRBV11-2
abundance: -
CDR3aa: CASSFTYEQYF
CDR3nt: TGTGCCAGCAGCTTCACCTACGAGCAGTACTTC

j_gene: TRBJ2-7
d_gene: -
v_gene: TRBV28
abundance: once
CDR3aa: CASSLSFYEQYF
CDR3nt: TGTGCCAGCAGTTTGAGCTTTTACGAGCAGTACTTC

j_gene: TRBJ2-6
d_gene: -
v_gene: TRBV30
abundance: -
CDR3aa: CAWSLGGSGANVLTF
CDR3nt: TGTGCCTGGAGCCTGGGGGGATCTGGGGCCAACGTCCTGACTTTC

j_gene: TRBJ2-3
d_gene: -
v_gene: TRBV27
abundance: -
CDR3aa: CASSPRTTLGTDTQYF
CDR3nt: TGTGCCAGCAGTCCCCGGACTACCTTGGGCACAGATACGCAGTATTTT

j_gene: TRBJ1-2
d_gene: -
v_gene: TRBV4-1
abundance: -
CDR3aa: CASSQVTGLEIYGYTF
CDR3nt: TGCGCCAGCAGCCAAGTGACAGGCCTGGAAATCTATGGCTACACCTTC

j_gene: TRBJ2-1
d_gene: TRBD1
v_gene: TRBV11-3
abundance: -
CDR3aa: CASSTGTGVEQFF
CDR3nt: TGTGCCAGCAGCACCGGAACAGGGGTTGAGCAGTTCTTC

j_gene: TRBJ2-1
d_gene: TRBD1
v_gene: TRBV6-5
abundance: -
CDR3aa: CASSYSGQGVGNEQFF
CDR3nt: TGTGCCAGCAGTTACTCAGGACAGGGGGTAGGGAATGAGCAGTTCTTC

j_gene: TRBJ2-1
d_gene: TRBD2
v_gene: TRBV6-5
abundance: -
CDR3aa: CASSYSVAGGVDEQFF
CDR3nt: TGTGCCAGCAGTTACTCTGTAGCGGGAGGGGTTGATGAGCAGTTCTTC

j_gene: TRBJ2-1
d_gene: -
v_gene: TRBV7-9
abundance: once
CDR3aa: CASSSPGGRFEQFF
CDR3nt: TGTGCCAGCAGTTCCCCTGGGGGCCGCTTTGAGCAGTTCTTC

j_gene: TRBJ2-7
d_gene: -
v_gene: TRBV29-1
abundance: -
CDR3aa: CSVTGLGGEQYF
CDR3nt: TGCAGCGTAACGGGACTTGGAGGCGAGCAGTACTTC

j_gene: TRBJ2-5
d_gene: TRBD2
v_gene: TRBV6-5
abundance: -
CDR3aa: CASSYSGGRAPETQYF
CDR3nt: TGTGCCAGCAGTTACTCCGGCGGGAGGGCCCCAGAGACCCAGTACTTC

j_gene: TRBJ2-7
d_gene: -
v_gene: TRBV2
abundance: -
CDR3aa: CASRRGGEQYF
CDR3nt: TGTGCCAGCAGAAGGGGAGGCGAGCAGTACTTC

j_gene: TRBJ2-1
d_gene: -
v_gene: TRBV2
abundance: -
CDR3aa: CASSGAGYNEQFF
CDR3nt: TGTGCCAGCAGTGGGGCAGGTTACAATGAGCAGTTCTTC

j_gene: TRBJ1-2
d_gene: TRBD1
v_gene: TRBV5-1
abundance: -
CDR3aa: CASRGKRGVLTGDGYTF
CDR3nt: TGCGCCAGCAGGGGTAAAAGGGGGGTGTTGACAGGGGACGGCTACACCTTC

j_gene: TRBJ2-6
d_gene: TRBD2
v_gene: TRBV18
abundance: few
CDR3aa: CASSPGGSQGANVLTF
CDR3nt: TGTGCCAGCTCACCCGGGGGGTCGCAAGGGGCCAACGTCCTGACTTTC

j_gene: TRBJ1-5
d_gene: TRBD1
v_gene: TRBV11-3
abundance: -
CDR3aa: CASSYRGQGAGNQPQHF
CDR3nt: TGTGCCAGCAGCTACCGGGGACAGGGGGCTGGCAATCAGCCCCAGCATTTT

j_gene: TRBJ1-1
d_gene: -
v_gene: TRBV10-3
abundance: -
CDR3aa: CAISSGQVNTEAFF
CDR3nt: TGTGCCATCAGTTCCGGACAAGTGAACACTGAAGCTTTCTTT

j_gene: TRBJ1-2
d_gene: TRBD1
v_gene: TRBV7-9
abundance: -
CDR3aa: CASSSQTGFYGYTF
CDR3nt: TGTGCCAGCAGCTCCCAGACAGGGTTCTATGGCTACACCTTC